This TCR beta chain was sequenced during a study of blood T cell repertoires in COVID-19. Enrolled through a virtual design, the participants were between roughly 18 and 100 years of age and came from about two dozen US areas. Cohort assignment relied on participant-reported clinical history. This CDR3 is 15 amino acids long. The V gene lost 6 bases and the J gene lost 4 bases, with 18 bases spanning the gap. CDR1 is MNHEY, CDR2 SVGAGI, per germline. Original methodology: Estimation of nucleated cell counts relied on the amplification of reference gene primers. The method was immunoSEQ multiplex PCR; TCRdb's version includes in-frame clones alone and lacks a portion of them. Clone size and the V and J calls come from that table; the DNA yielded D and trimming. Of fewer than 500,000 clones detected, roughly nine tenths appear once; the ten largest clones hold 1% to 1.3%.

The receptor comes from a man aged 25-45 years who had recovered from COVID-19. This sequence joins TRBV6-5 and TRBJ1-1; no clear D gene. What was sequenced was PBMCs or T cells enriched from blood (not recorded which). CDR3 amino acids: CASRHRETGFTEAFF. The CDR3 coding sequence is TGTGCCAGCAGGCACCGTGAGACTGGGTTCACTGAAGCTTTCTTT.